The 2 T cell receptor beta chains presented below share a single source sample, sequenced in a study of CD8+ T cells in alopecia areata (dated by TCRdb to the late 2010s). The library came from the immunoSEQ multiplex PCR assay. RNA was extracted from all samples and reverse transcribed into cDNA as template for TCR sequencing. TCRdb provides this immuneACCESS table in a form limited to in-frame rearrangements. Some clones are lacking; in checked studies, under half of them reflect an unresolved V gene, and why the rest are absent is not known. For this sample there are approximately 190,000 clones; roughly 64% appear just once. The biggest ten clones account for about 5% of the sample. The time point label on this specimen signifies: about 25 weeks on oral tofacitinib. The label giving this sample's treatment or condition can be read as: oral pan-JAK inhibitor, 5-10 mg twice daily. This sample comprised CD4+ T cells sorted from blood, obtained at week 24, from a patient treated with tofacitinib. The receptors stem from a human donor with alopecia areata.

The rearrangement joins TRBV29-1 to TRBJ1-5, with unresolved D. The germline V gene has CDR1 SQVTM and CDR2 ANQGSEA. The CDR3 covers 13 residues. The V and J ends lost 3 bases and 6 bases respectively, with 12 bases between them. The CDR3 sequence is CSVDLGFGQPQHF. CDR3 bases: TGCAGCGTTGATTTAGGTTTTGGTCAGCCCCAGCATTTT.

The rearrangement links TRBV15 to TRBJ1-2; D is ambiguous. The CDR3 has 16 amino acids. The ends were cut back, 0 bases at V and 1 base at J, with 12 bases in the middle. The germline V gene encodes CDR1 LNHNV and CDR2 YYDKDF (reference sequence). The CDR3 protein is CATSRDGRSINYGYTF. CDR3 coding DNA: TGTGCCACCAGCAGAGATGGACGCAGCATTAACTATGGCTACACCTTC. The variable domain in full, with the rest retrieved from reference TRBV15 and TRBJ1-2, is DAMVIQNPRYQVTQFGKPVTLSCSQTLNHNVMYWYQQKSSQAPKLLFHYYDKDFNNEADTPDNFQSRRPNTSFCFLDIRSPGLGDTAMYLCATSRDGRSINYGYTFGSGTRLTVV.